This is a list of T cell receptor beta chains from one sample in a study of T cells and Merkel cell carcinoma outcomes. The repertoire was sequenced with immunoSEQ multiplex PCR; TCRdb's copy has only in-frame clones and lacks some. The sample yields 2,000 or so clones, 80% to 95% seen once. Sequencing was performed on tumor tissue from Merkel cell carcinoma. All receptors come from a human donor with Merkel cell carcinoma. CDR3s include the opening cysteine and the closing phenylalanine or tryptophan. The D gene is left open where the match is weak. Some rows have no size entry. The others give once, few or many, or a class for an expanded clone.

TRBV9,TRBJ1-1,once,-,CASSTSAFSSEAFF,TGTGCCAGCAGCACTTCAGCCTTCTCCTCTGAAGCTTTCTTT
TRBV11-2,TRBJ2-2,-,-,CASSLAPQGLNTGELFF,TGTGCCAGCAGCTTAGCCCCCCAGGGGCTGAACACCGGGGAGCTGTTTTTT
TRBV9,TRBJ2-3,-,-,CASSPGEFSADTQYF,TGTGCCAGCAGCCCAGGGGAGTTTAGTGCGGATACGCAGTATTTT
TRBV11-2,TRBJ2-5,-,-,CASSLVGFGNRGKETQYF,TGTGCCAGCAGCTTAGTGGGTTTTGGGAATAGGGGGAAAGAGACCCAGTACTTC
TRBV29-1,TRBJ2-1,-,-,CSVQSSYNEQFF,TGCAGCGTTCAAAGCTCCTACAATGAGCAGTTCTTC
TRBV5-6,TRBJ2-2,-,-,CASSFGQSGELFF,TGTGCCAGCAGCTTCGGACAGTCCGGGGAGCTGTTTTTT
TRBV19,TRBJ2-4,-,-,CASSLGGAAKNIQYF,TGTGCCAGTAGTCTGGGGGGGGCAGCTAAAAACATTCAGTACTTC
TRBV5-1,TRBJ2-5,-,TRBD1,CASSLRGQGSGETQYF,TGCGCCAGCAGCTTGAGGGGACAGGGTTCGGGGGAGACCCAGTACTTC
TRBV28,TRBJ2-7,-,TRBD1,CASSLWDSYEQYF,TGTGCCAGCAGCCTCTGGGACAGCTACGAGCAGTACTTC
TRBV15,TRBJ2-5,-,-,CATSRDRKETQYF,TGTGCCACCAGCAGAGATCGAAAAGAGACCCAGTACTTC
TRBV25-1,TRBJ1-1,-,-,CASSTRAENTEAFF,TGTGCCAGCAGTACTCGGGCCGAGAACACTGAAGCTTTCTTT
TRBV2,TRBJ2-7,-,-,CASSGSLAERYF,TGTGCCAGCAGCGGATCGCTAGCCGAGCGGTACTTC